This TCR beta chain was sequenced for a study of blood T cell repertoires in COVID-19. Study-wide background: The United States, Italy and Spain were the sources of the acute and convalescent COVID-19 samples.

The CDR3 runs 16 residues. V lost 2 bases and J 5 bases, leaving 18 bases between the germline ends. Germline values: CDR1 LNHDA, CDR2 SQIVND (reference sequence). Authors' processing steps: Reference gene primer amplification gave nucleated cell count estimates. Produced via immunoSEQ multiplex PCR; TCRdb's table is partial and in-frame only. The DNA gave D and trimming, while V, J and clone size come from that table. The sample holds some 120,000 clones, less than 90% seen once. This chain links TRBV19 with TRBJ1-1, with a tentative D call TRBD1 (6 bases). The sample was peripheral blood. This clonotype was sampled from an elderly woman with acute or convalescent COVID-19. CDR3 protein: CASSIKGTSGWTEAFF. The CDR3 DNA sequence: TGTGCCAGTAGTATAAAAGGGACAAGTGGATGGACTGAAGCTTTCTTT.